The clone carrying this T cell receptor (beta chain) appeared many times. The antigen remains unidentified. The data derive from a study of T-cell reconstitution after alpha-beta-depleted transplantation in children. Per germline, CDR1 SGDLS and CDR2 YYNGEE. The ends lost 0 bases at V and 6 bases at J; junction bases unmatched: 12. This CDR3 has 18 amino acids. Study results and limitations: Several hundred expanded graft clones reportedly supplied alpha-beta T cells about two months after transplant. The authors attributed T-cell counts and diversity one year after transplant mostly to newly produced T cells.

Unique molecular identifiers were used to barcode this TCRbeta library. Each CDR3 protein is one row after TCRdb ran MiXCR on the PCR reads. This repertoire shows about 300,000 distinct CDR3 sequences, around 9.1% found once; its top ten account for over 6%. The gene calls are TRBV9 and TRBJ1-4; 9 nucleotides line up with TRBD1. This receptor was obtained from a boy younger than two with acute myeloid leukemia, due to receive a stem cell transplant. Sequencing was performed on PBMCs, taken before TCRalphabeta/CD19-depleted stem cell transplant. The CDR3 is CASSVEEYRGRFDEKLFF. CDR3 nucleotides: TGTGCCAGCAGCGTAGAAGAGTACAGGGGGCGGTTTGATGAAAAACTGTTTTTT.